The present T cell receptor beta chain was sequenced within a study of cytomegalovirus exposure and HLA in healthy donors. General study findings and limits: HLA alleles were associated with 15,000 to 20,000 TCR beta sequences in a later analysis at 0.05 false discovery rate.

Researchers ran the PCR with 60 Vbeta and 13 Jbeta primers. Authors' methods: The count from a later analysis was some 81 million unique TCR beta chains, 9.5 million to 11 million of them shared. Assay used: immunoSEQ multiplex PCR; TCRdb lists only in-frame clones, some missing. D and trimming were read from the DNA, whereas the V and J calls and clone size are those reported in that table. The sample has 95,000 to 110,000 clones; roughly 82% are singletons. A note on this clone: Antigen unknown.

Germline V gene lookup returns CDR1 SQVTM and CDR2 ANQGSEA. CDR3 size: 15 residues. Trimming took 0 bases from V and 5 from J, leaving 14 bases between them. This TCR came from a man under 40 in good health and CMV-seropositive. Sequenced: PBMCs. V gene TRBV29-1 combines with J gene TRBJ1-5; D not certain. CDR3: CSVEDPMTPDQPQHF. The CDR3 DNA is TGCAGCGTTGAAGATCCGATGACACCCGATCAGCCCCAGCATTTT.